Sequencing of this TCR beta chain was carried out in a study of blood T cell repertoires in COVID-19. TCRdb's copy holds only in-frame clones and misses some; the assay was immunoSEQ multiplex PCR. The sample carries about 220,000 clones, around four fifths recorded once. The CDR3 totals 12 residues. CDR1 is SGHRS and CDR2 is YFSETQ in the germline V gene. The V end lost 0 bases, the J end lost 5 bases, and 5 bases lay between the germline ends. Sequences were obtained from peripheral blood. The TCR comes from a woman in her sixties or seventies with COVID-19, enrolled during active disease. The chain carries TRBV5-1 and TRBJ1-2; D unclear. CDR3: CASSLDTYGYTF. The CDR3 DNA follows: TGCGCCAGCAGCTTGGACACGTATGGCTACACCTTC.